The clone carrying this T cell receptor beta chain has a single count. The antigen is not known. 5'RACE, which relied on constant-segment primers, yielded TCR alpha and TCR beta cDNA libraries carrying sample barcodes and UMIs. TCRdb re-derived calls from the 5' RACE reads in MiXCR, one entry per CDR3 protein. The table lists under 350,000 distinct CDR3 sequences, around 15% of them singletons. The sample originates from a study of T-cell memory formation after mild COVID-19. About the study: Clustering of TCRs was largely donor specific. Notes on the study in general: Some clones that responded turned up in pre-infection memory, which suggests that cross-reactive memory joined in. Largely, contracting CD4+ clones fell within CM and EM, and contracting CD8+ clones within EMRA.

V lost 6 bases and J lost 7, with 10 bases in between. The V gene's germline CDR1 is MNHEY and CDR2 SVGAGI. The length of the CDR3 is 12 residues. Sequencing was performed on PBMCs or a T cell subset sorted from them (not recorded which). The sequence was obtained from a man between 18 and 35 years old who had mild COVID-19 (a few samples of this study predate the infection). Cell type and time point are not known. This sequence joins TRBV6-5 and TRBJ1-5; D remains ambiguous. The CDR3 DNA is TGTGCCAGCAGCCTTCCGGGGCAGCCCCAGCATTTT. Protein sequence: CASSLPGQPQHF.